This T cell receptor beta chain was obtained from a study of neurological immune-mediated disorders. Note on this clonotype: Its antigen is not known.

This CDR3 comprises 15 residues. The germline CDR1 and CDR2 sequences are KGHSH and LQKENI. V shed 1 base and J shed 4 bases, with 13 bases lying between them. MiXCR, run by TCRdb on the 5' RACE reads, gives a single entry per CDR3 protein. In the table there are 28,000 or so distinct CDR3 sequences, roughly an eighth of which are singletons. Whole-study results and caveats: HTLV-1-associated myelopathy showed the most TCR clonal expansion; multiple sclerosis the least, below healthy controls.

The rearrangement joins TRBV18 to TRBJ2-5, with D possibly TRBD2 on 6 matching bases. The receptor comes from a man aged 55 to 70 in good health. Sequenced input: PBMCs. The CDR3 DNA reads TGTGCCAGCTCACCACGCGGGACCTGGGGAGAGACCCAGTACTTC. Protein product: CASSPRGTWGETQYF.